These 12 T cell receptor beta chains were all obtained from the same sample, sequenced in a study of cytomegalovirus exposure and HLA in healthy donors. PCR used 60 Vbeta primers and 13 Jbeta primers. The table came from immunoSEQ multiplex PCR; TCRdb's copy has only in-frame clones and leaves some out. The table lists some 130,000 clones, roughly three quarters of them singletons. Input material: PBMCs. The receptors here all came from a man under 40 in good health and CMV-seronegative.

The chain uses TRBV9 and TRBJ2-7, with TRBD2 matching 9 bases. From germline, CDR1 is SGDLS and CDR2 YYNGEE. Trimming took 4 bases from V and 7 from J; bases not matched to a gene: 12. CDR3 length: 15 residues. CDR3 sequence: CASSPIAGAFREQYF. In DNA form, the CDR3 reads TGTGCCAGCAGCCCTATAGCGGGAGCTTTTAGGGAGCAGTACTTC.

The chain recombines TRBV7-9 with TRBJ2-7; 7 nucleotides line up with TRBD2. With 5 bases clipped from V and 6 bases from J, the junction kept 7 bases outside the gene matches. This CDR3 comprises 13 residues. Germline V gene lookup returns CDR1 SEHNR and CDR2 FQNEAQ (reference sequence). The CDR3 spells CASSQHTGGEQYF. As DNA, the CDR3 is TGTGCCAGCAGCCAACACACGGGGGGCGAGCAGTACTTC.

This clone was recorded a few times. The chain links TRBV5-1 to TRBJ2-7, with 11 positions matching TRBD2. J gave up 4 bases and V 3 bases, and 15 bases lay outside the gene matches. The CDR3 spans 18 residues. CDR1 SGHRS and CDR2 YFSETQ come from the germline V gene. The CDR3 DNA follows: TGCGCCAGCAGCTCCACCGGGACTAGCGGCCTTAATCAATACGAGCAGTACTTC. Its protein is CASSSTGTSGLNQYEQYF.

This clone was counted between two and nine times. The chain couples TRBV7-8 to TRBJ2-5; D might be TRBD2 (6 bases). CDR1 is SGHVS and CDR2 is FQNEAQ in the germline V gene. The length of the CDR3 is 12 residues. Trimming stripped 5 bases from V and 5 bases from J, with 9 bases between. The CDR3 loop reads CASSRTTETQYF. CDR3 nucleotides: TGTGCCAGCAGCCGGACTACTGAGACCCAGTACTTC.

This CDR3 reads CSVETGEKLFF. The CDR3 region has the DNA TGCAGCGTTGAGACAGGTGAAAAACTGTTTTTT. This sequence joins TRBV29-1 and TRBJ1-4, with D possibly being TRBD1 (6 bases). Trimming left V 3 bases short and J 7 bases short, with 6 bases between. Germline lookup yields CDR1 SQVTM and CDR2 ANQGSEA. There are 11 residues in the CDR3. Full variable domain (missing parts from reference TRBV29-1 and TRBJ1-4): SAVISQKPSRDICQRGTSLTIQCQVDSQVTMMFWYRQQPGQSLTLIATANQGSEATYESGFVIDKFPISRPNLTFSTLTVSNMSPEDSSIYLCSVETGEKLFFGSGTQLSVL.

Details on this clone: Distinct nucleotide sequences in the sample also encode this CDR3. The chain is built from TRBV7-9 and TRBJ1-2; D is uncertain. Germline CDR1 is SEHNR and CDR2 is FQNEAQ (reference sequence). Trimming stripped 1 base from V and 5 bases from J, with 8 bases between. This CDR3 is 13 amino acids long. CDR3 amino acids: CASSLGGGYGYTF. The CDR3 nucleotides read TGTGCCAGCAGCTTAGGAGGTGGTTATGGCTACACCTTC.

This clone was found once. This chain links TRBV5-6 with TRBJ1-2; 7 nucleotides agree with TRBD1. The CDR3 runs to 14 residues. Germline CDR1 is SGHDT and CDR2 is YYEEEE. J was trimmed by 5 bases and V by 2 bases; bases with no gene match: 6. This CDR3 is CASSFLDREYGYTF. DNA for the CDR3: TGTGCCAGCAGCTTCTTAGACAGGGAATATGGCTACACCTTC.

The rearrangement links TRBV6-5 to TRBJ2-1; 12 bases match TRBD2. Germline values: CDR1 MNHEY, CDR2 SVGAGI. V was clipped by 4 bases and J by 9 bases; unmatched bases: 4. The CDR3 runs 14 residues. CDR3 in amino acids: CASSSSGRAGEQFF. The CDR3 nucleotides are TGTGCCAGCAGTTCTAGCGGGAGGGCCGGTGAGCAGTTCTTC.

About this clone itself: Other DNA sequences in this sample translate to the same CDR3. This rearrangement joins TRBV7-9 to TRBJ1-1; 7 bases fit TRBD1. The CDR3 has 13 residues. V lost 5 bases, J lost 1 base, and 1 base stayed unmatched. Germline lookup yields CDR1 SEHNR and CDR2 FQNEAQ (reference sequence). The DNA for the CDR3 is TGTGCCAGCAGCCGACAGGGGAACACTGAAGCTTTCTTT. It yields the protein CASSRQGNTEAFF.

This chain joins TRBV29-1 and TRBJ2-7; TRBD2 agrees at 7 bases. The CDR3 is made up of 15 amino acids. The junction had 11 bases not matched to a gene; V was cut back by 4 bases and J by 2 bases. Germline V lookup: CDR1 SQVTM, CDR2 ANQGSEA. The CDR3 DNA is TGCAGCGTTGCGCCCCTTTCTGGGGGGGCCTACGAGCAGTACTTC. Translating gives CSVAPLSGGAYEQYF.

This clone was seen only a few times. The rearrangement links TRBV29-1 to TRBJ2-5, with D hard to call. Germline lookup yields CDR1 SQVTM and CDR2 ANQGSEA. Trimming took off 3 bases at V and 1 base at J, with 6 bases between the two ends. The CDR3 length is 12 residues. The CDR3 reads CSVEHGQETQYF. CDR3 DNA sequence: TGCAGCGTTGAGCACGGCCAAGAGACCCAGTACTTC. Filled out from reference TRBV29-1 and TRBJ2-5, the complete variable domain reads SAVISQKPSRDICQRGTSLTIQCQVDSQVTMMFWYRQQPGQSLTLIATANQGSEATYESGFVIDKFPISRPNLTFSTLTVSNMSPEDSSIYLCSVEHGQETQYFGPGTRLLVL.

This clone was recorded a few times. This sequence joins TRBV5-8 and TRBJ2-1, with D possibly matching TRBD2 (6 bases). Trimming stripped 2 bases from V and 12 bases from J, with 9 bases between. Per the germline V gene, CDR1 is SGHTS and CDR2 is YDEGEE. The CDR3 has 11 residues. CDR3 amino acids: CASSFGTSQFF. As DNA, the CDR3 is TGTGCCAGCAGCTTTGGGACTTCGCAGTTCTTC.